These T cell receptor beta chains were read from a single sample in a study of cytomegalovirus exposure and HLA in healthy donors. Repertoires were generated with immunoSEQ multiplex PCR, while TCRdb's copy carries only in-frame clones and drops some. The table includes 50,000 to 75,000 clones, over 70% detected once. The sample taken for sequencing was PBMCs. The source of these receptors is a middle-aged woman in good health and CMV-seronegative. CDR3s include the opening cysteine and the closing phenylalanine or tryptophan. D genes are given only for firm matches. Clone size appears in some rows only: once, few, many, or a class for an expanded clone.

CDR3aa: CASSMIGTGSAEAFF
abundance: NA
len: 15
v_gene: TRBV19
j_gene: TRBJ1-1
d_gene: NA

CDR3aa: CASSHKTGQGATNEKLFF
abundance: NA
len: 18
v_gene: TRBV5-4
j_gene: TRBJ1-4
d_gene: TRBD1

CDR3aa: CASSLAPPGTNEKLFF
abundance: NA
len: 16
v_gene: TRBV5-1
j_gene: TRBJ1-4
d_gene: NA

CDR3aa: CASSGATMFQETQYF
abundance: NA
len: 15
v_gene: TRBV10-1
j_gene: TRBJ2-5
d_gene: NA

CDR3aa: CASTPSLSYEQYF
abundance: NA
len: 13
v_gene: TRBV7-8
j_gene: TRBJ2-7
d_gene: NA

CDR3aa: CARADRAEAGNTIYF
abundance: NA
len: 15
v_gene: TRBV2
j_gene: TRBJ1-3
d_gene: TRBD1

CDR3aa: CASSSSDRAQGAFF
abundance: NA
len: 14
v_gene: TRBV5-1
j_gene: TRBJ1-1
d_gene: TRBD1

CDR3aa: CASSQVIPTLAGGLDTQYF
abundance: few
len: 19
v_gene: TRBV4-1
j_gene: TRBJ2-3
d_gene: TRBD2

CDR3aa: CASSLVGDGYTF
abundance: NA
len: 12
v_gene: TRBV5-1
j_gene: TRBJ1-2
d_gene: NA

CDR3aa: CASSPIGLAGVVSYNEQFF
abundance: NA
len: 19
v_gene: TRBV4-1
j_gene: TRBJ2-1
d_gene: TRBD2

CDR3aa: CASSLDRAVEQYF
abundance: NA
len: 13
v_gene: TRBV5-4
j_gene: TRBJ2-7
d_gene: TRBD1

CDR3aa: CASSEFRGDRGLFFYEQYF
abundance: NA
len: 19
v_gene: TRBV6-1
j_gene: NA
d_gene: TRBD1

CDR3aa: CASSLPAGGQNEQYF
abundance: NA
len: 15
v_gene: TRBV2
j_gene: TRBJ2-7
d_gene: TRBD2

CDR3aa: CAISESGHPRNEQFF
abundance: NA
len: 15
v_gene: TRBV10-3
j_gene: TRBJ2-1
d_gene: NA

CDR3aa: CASSYSRQMNTEAFF
abundance: few
len: 15
v_gene: TRBV6-6
j_gene: TRBJ1-1
d_gene: NA

CDR3aa: CASSEGGGRFDEQYF
abundance: NA
len: 15
v_gene: TRBV2
j_gene: TRBJ2-7
d_gene: TRBD2

CDR3aa: CASSVGHPNEQFF
abundance: once
len: 13
v_gene: TRBV9
j_gene: TRBJ2-1
d_gene: NA

CDR3aa: CASSPPVSRLNTEAFF
abundance: NA
len: 16
v_gene: TRBV18
j_gene: TRBJ1-1
d_gene: NA

CDR3aa: CASSGPGYYSSYEQYF
abundance: NA
len: 16
v_gene: TRBV9
j_gene: TRBJ2-7
d_gene: NA

CDR3aa: CASSIEGRGRRQPQHF
abundance: NA
len: 16
v_gene: TRBV19
j_gene: TRBJ1-5
d_gene: TRBD1

CDR3aa: CASRGQGDDNQPQHF
abundance: NA
len: 15
v_gene: TRBV7-9
j_gene: TRBJ1-5
d_gene: TRBD1

CDR3aa: CASSFPDRGPGELFF
abundance: NA
len: 15
v_gene: TRBV28
j_gene: TRBJ2-2
d_gene: TRBD1

CDR3aa: CASSIRREVLDTQYF
abundance: NA
len: 15
v_gene: TRBV19
j_gene: TRBJ2-3
d_gene: TRBD2

CDR3aa: CASSPTSYSYNEQFF
abundance: NA
len: 15
v_gene: TRBV4-2
j_gene: TRBJ2-1
d_gene: NA

CDR3aa: CASSRRQGPAYEQYF
abundance: NA
len: 15
v_gene: TRBV7-2
j_gene: TRBJ2-7
d_gene: TRBD1

CDR3aa: CASSLNLAVLATQYF
abundance: NA
len: 15
v_gene: TRBV7-9
j_gene: TRBJ2-3
d_gene: TRBD2

CDR3aa: CATSRAEFFAQYF
abundance: once
len: 13
v_gene: TRBV15
j_gene: TRBJ2-7
d_gene: NA

CDR3aa: CASSTGNEQFF
abundance: NA
len: 11
v_gene: TRBV7-9
j_gene: TRBJ2-1
d_gene: NA

CDR3aa: CASSLAGGGYNEQFF
abundance: NA
len: 15
v_gene: TRBV5-1
j_gene: TRBJ2-1
d_gene: TRBD2

CDR3aa: CASKPGQGLRSSYEQYF
abundance: NA
len: 17
v_gene: TRBV27
j_gene: TRBJ2-7
d_gene: TRBD1

CDR3aa: CSAQTGDTIYF
abundance: NA
len: 11
v_gene: TRBV29-1
j_gene: TRBJ1-3
d_gene: NA

CDR3aa: CASSYQGGGYTF
abundance: NA
len: 12
v_gene: TRBV6-5
j_gene: TRBJ1-2
d_gene: NA

CDR3aa: CASSDDRREPQHF
abundance: once
len: 13
v_gene: TRBV6-1
j_gene: TRBJ1-5
d_gene: NA

CDR3aa: CASRATISNQPQHF
abundance: NA
len: 14
v_gene: TRBV28
j_gene: TRBJ1-5
d_gene: NA

CDR3aa: CASSEEGAGNTIYF
abundance: few
len: 14
v_gene: TRBV2
j_gene: TRBJ1-3
d_gene: NA

CDR3aa: CASSFRLGETKNTEAFF
abundance: NA
len: 17
v_gene: TRBV7-3
j_gene: TRBJ1-1
d_gene: NA

CDR3aa: CASSAGVDTQYF
abundance: NA
len: 12
v_gene: TRBV6-6
j_gene: TRBJ2-3
d_gene: NA

CDR3aa: CASSPFQGGQKETQYF
abundance: NA
len: 16
v_gene: TRBV5-4
j_gene: TRBJ2-5
d_gene: TRBD2

CDR3aa: CASSSLSGGRGYNEQFF
abundance: NA
len: 17
v_gene: TRBV7-9
j_gene: TRBJ2-1
d_gene: TRBD2

CDR3aa: CASGSGYTF
abundance: NA
len: 9
v_gene: TRBV6-1
j_gene: TRBJ1-2
d_gene: NA

CDR3aa: CASSITQMNTEAFF
abundance: NA
len: 14
v_gene: TRBV19
j_gene: TRBJ1-1
d_gene: NA

CDR3aa: CASSIDGGRATDTQYF
abundance: once
len: 16
v_gene: TRBV19
j_gene: TRBJ2-3
d_gene: TRBD2

CDR3aa: CASSLREAHNEQFF
abundance: NA
len: 14
v_gene: TRBV2
j_gene: TRBJ2-1
d_gene: NA

CDR3aa: CASSESRYGNTIYF
abundance: few
len: 14
v_gene: TRBV10-2
j_gene: TRBJ1-3
d_gene: NA

CDR3aa: CASSITGAGNTIYF
abundance: NA
len: 14
v_gene: TRBV19
j_gene: TRBJ1-3
d_gene: NA

CDR3aa: CASSYSLGGNEKLFF
abundance: NA
len: 15
v_gene: TRBV28
j_gene: TRBJ1-4
d_gene: NA

CDR3aa: CASSGDRGYYGYTF
abundance: NA
len: 14
v_gene: TRBV5-6
j_gene: TRBJ1-2
d_gene: TRBD1

CDR3aa: CASSTRSPSYEQYF
abundance: NA
len: 14
v_gene: TRBV19
j_gene: TRBJ2-7
d_gene: NA

CDR3aa: CASSSTGTGTMGTQYF
abundance: NA
len: 16
v_gene: TRBV28
j_gene: TRBJ2-3
d_gene: TRBD1

CDR3aa: CATSSIRTSGTYEQYF
abundance: NA
len: 16
v_gene: TRBV19
j_gene: TRBJ2-7
d_gene: TRBD2

CDR3aa: CASSPDRVSNQPQHF
abundance: NA
len: 15
v_gene: TRBV7-8
j_gene: TRBJ1-5
d_gene: TRBD1

CDR3aa: CATQNGRETGELFF
abundance: NA
len: 14
v_gene: TRBV19
j_gene: TRBJ2-2
d_gene: NA

CDR3aa: CASSLRGHTEAFF
abundance: NA
len: 13
v_gene: TRBV7-9
j_gene: TRBJ1-1
d_gene: NA

CDR3aa: CASSLGGAGGGTDTQYF
abundance: once
len: 17
v_gene: TRBV7-2
j_gene: TRBJ2-3
d_gene: TRBD2

CDR3aa: CASRTGTVTDTQYF
abundance: NA
len: 14
v_gene: TRBV6-1
j_gene: TRBJ2-3
d_gene: TRBD1

CDR3aa: CASSSTGLTEAFF
abundance: few
len: 13
v_gene: TRBV2
j_gene: TRBJ1-1
d_gene: TRBD1

CDR3aa: CASSALPRDRGRNIQYF
abundance: NA
len: 17
v_gene: TRBV5-6
j_gene: TRBJ2-4
d_gene: TRBD1

CDR3aa: CASSSGIEYEQYF
abundance: NA
len: 13
v_gene: TRBV5-1
j_gene: TRBJ2-7
d_gene: NA